Each of the 31 T cell receptor beta chains below was sequenced from the same sample in a study of CD8 T cells in Susac syndrome. About 0.45 to 1 ug RNA was reverse transcribed with random hexamers. One entry per CDR3 protein results from TCRdb running MiXCR on the immunoSEQ multiplex PCR reads. The profile shows roughly 200,000 distinct CDR3 sequences, about 95% of them singletons. What was sequenced was CD4+ T cells from PBMCs. The source is a human donor in good health.

This sequence joins TRBV3-1 and TRBJ1-5; D is undetermined. Trimming left V 2 bases short and J 1 base short, with 6 bases between. Germline loops: CDR1 LGHDT, CDR2 YNNKEL (reference sequence). The CDR3 length is 14 residues. The DNA of the CDR3 is TGTGCCAGCAGCCAAAGTGTCAGCAATCAGCCCCAGCATTTT. This translates into CASSQSVSNQPQHF.

J is TRBJ2-2 and V is TRBV5-1; weak D call: TRBD2 (6 bases). The CDR3 totals 14 residues. CDR1 and CDR2 (germline): SGHRS, YFSETQ. Trimming cost V 9 bases and J 4 bases, with 16 bases left between them. The CDR3 DNA follows: TGCGCCACCGCAACCGGGACTTCCACCGGGGAGCTGTTTTTT. Encoded protein: CATATGTSTGELFF. The variable domain in full, completed from reference TRBV5-1 and TRBJ2-2, reads KAGVTQTPRYLIKTRGQQVTLSCSPISGHRSVSWYQQTPGQGLQFLFEYFSETQRNKGNFPGRFSGRQFSNSRSEMNVSTLELGDSALYLCATATGTSTGELFFGEGSRLTVL.

The CDR3 nucleotides read TGTGCCTGGAGTTTCGACAGGCTTATAGACACCATATATTTT. Protein sequence: CAWSFDRLIDTIYF. The chain employs TRBV30 and TRBJ1-3, with D possibly matching TRBD1 (6 bases). The germline gives CDR1 GTSNPN, CDR2 SVGIG (reference sequence). The CDR3 consists of 14 residues. V lost 2 bases and J lost 8, with 16 bases in between. The full variable domain, rest sourced from reference TRBV30 and TRBJ1-3, is SQTIHQWPATLVQPVGSPLSLECTVEGTSNPNLYWYRQAAGRGLQLLFYSVGIGQISSEVPQNLSASRPQDRQFILSSKKLLLSDSGFYLCAWSFDRLIDTIYFGEGSWLTVV.

The chain recombines TRBV29-1 with TRBJ2-1, with 11 bases matching TRBD2. This CDR3 has 16 residues. V was clipped by 1 base and J by 4 bases; unmatched bases: 6. Germline values: CDR1 SQVTM, CDR2 ANQGSEA. The CDR3 bases are TGCAGCGTTGAAGGTGAGGGGACTAGCGGATACAATGAGCAGTTCTTC. Protein sequence: CSVEGEGTSGYNEQFF.

The V and J genes are TRBV29-1 and TRBJ2-7; no reliable D call. CDR1 SQVTM and CDR2 ANQGSEA come from the germline V gene. V was clipped by 7 bases and J by 6 bases, with 13 bases between them. The CDR3 sequence is 11 residues long. Here the CDR3 reads CSGAWGSEQYV. DNA of the CDR3: TGCAGCGGGGCCTGGGGAAGCGAGCAGTACGTC.

This clonotype has a handful of counts. The rearrangement uses TRBV6-5 and TRBJ1-1; D unclear. The germline V and J ends were trimmed by 3 bases and 2 bases, with 7 bases remaining between them. The CDR3 is made up of 13 amino acids. Germline CDR1 and CDR2: MNHEY and SVGAGI. The CDR3 DNA reads as TGTGCCAGCAGTTATTTGCGAAACACTGAAGCTTTCTTT. Translated: CASSYLRNTEAFF.

The chain combines TRBV4-1 with TRBJ2-6, with a weak D call TRBD1 (6 bases). Germline values: CDR1 MGHRA, CDR2 YSYEKL. The CDR3 runs to 20 residues. V lost 4 bases and J 4 bases, leaving 26 bases between the germline ends. The CDR3 sequence: CASSRDTATVATSGANVLTF. The CDR3, as DNA: TGCGCCAGCAGCCGGGACACCGCCACCGTAGCCACCTCCGGGGCCAACGTCCTGACTTTC.

This clonotype showed up just a few times. Here the CDR3 reads CAWSARGNQPQHF. The CDR3 nucleotides read TGTGCCTGGAGTGCTAGGGGCAATCAGCCCCAGCATTTT. The V gene is TRBV30, the J gene TRBJ1-5; D unresolved. From germline, CDR1 is GTSNPN and CDR2 SVGIG (reference sequence). V shed 1 base and J shed 2 bases, with 6 bases lying between them. CDR3 length: 13 amino acids.

V gene TRBV3-1 combines with J gene TRBJ1-2, with D hard to call. Looked up from germline, CDR1 is LGHDT and CDR2 is YNNKEL (reference sequence). This CDR3 has 12 residues. Deletions cut 1 base from V and 8 bases from J, with 8 bases between. The CDR3 here is CASSQVSLGYTF. The CDR3 DNA is TGTGCCAGCAGCCAAGTCTCCTTGGGCTACACCTTC.

The chain uses TRBV9 and TRBJ2-5, with no clear D. Per the germline V gene, CDR1 is SGDLS and CDR2 is YYNGEE. There are 13 residues in the CDR3. V lost 0 bases to trimming and J lost 1 base, with 4 bases between them. DNA for the CDR3: TGTGCCAGCAGCGTAGATCTCCAAGAGACCCAGTACTTC. It specifies CASSVDLQETQYF.

The chain links TRBV9 to TRBJ2-1; tentatively, D is TRBD1 (7 bases). V lost 0 bases and J lost 4, with 14 bases in between. Germline values: CDR1 SGDLS, CDR2 YYNGEE. CDR3 size: 16 residues. CDR3 nucleotides: TGTGCCAGCAGCGTAGAGGGCAGGGGGGCGTACAATGAGCAGTTCTTC. It encodes CASSVEGRGAYNEQFF.

The chain combines TRBV3-1 with TRBJ2-3, with D maybe TRBD2 (5 bases). The length of the CDR3 is 16 residues. Germline CDR1 reads LGHDT; CDR2 reads YNNKEL (reference sequence). Deletions cut 0 bases from V and 0 bases from J, with 10 bases between. The CDR3 region has the DNA TGTGCCAGCAGCCAAGATGGACTCTCTAGCACAGATACGCAGTATTTT. Residues: CASSQDGLSSTDTQYF.

The chain employs TRBV20-1 and TRBJ2-1, with TRBD1 as a possible D gene (6 bases). The length of the CDR3 is 14 residues. Germline CDR1 DFQATT, CDR2 SNEGSKA (reference sequence). Trimming took off 1 base at V and 12 bases at J, with 19 bases between the two ends. The CDR3: CSARGDSEDSRQFF. CDR3 DNA: TGCAGTGCTAGAGGTGACAGTGAGGACAGCCGGCAGTTCTTC.

V usage is TRBV20-1 and J usage is TRBJ1-4; the match to TRBD1 covers 10 bases. CDR1 is DFQATT, CDR2 SNEGSKA, per germline (reference sequence). V gave up 6 bases and J gave up 6 bases; unmatched junction bases: 4. The CDR3 totals 13 residues. CDR3 DNA sequence: TGCAGTGCCTCCGGGACAGGGGATGAAAAACTGTTTTTT. Translating gives CSASGTGDEKLFF.

The DNA for the CDR3 is TGTGCCAGCAGACCTACAGGGGGAAAGAATGAAAAACTGTTTTTT. Protein product: CASRPTGGKNEKLFF. The chain is built from TRBV6-2 or TRBV6-3 and TRBJ1-4, with 8 bases matching TRBD1. V lost 6 bases, J lost 5 bases, and 8 bases stayed unmatched. CDR3 length equals 15 residues. In germline, CDR1 is MNHEY, CDR2 SVGEGT.

The chain links TRBV18 to TRBJ1-5; a possible D gene is TRBD1 (5 bases). Trimming cost V 3 bases and J 6 bases, with 12 bases left between them. Germline V gene data show CDR1 as KGHSH and CDR2 as LQKENI. This CDR3 contains 14 residues. DNA of the CDR3: TGTGCCAGCTCACCTGGAGGGGATGTTCAGCCCCAGCATTTT. Its translation: CASSPGGDVQPQHF.

The rearrangement links TRBV11-2 to TRBJ2-3; TRBD2 matches 8 bases. Trimming at V came to 0 bases and at J to 3 bases, leaving 2 bases not matched to a gene. Germline V CDR1 and CDR2: SGHAT, FQNNGV. The CDR3 has 15 amino acids. The CDR3: CASSLEGGRTDTQYF. The DNA of the CDR3 is TGTGCCAGCAGCTTAGAGGGCGGGAGGACAGATACGCAGTATTTT.

The chain uses TRBV2 and TRBJ2-1; possibly TRBD2 for D (6 bases). From germline, CDR1 is SNHLY and CDR2 FYNNEI. The CDR3 loop spans 12 amino acids. Trimming took off 6 bases at V and 6 bases at J, with 9 bases between the two ends. CDR3 amino acids: CASRDYSNEQFF. The CDR3 region has the DNA TGTGCCAGCAGGGACTATTCCAATGAGCAGTTCTTC.

The chain links TRBV6-5 to TRBJ2-3; tentatively, D is TRBD1 (5 bases). Germline V CDR1 and CDR2: MNHEY, SVGAGI. With 7 bases removed from V and 1 base from J, the gap between germline ends came to 6 bases. The CDR3 is 12 residues long. The CDR3 coding sequence is TGTGCCAGCAAACAGGGCACAGATACGCAGTATTTT. Residues: CASKQGTDTQYF.

The chain uses TRBV3-1 and TRBJ2-1; D unresolved. CDR1 and CDR2 (germline): LGHDT, YNNKEL (reference sequence). Deletions cut 3 bases from V and 6 bases from J, with 3 bases between. The CDR3 is made up of 11 amino acids. The CDR3, as DNA: TGTGCCAGCAGCCAGTTCAATGAGCAGTTCTTC. It specifies CASSQFNEQFF.

The rearrangement joins TRBV5-1 to TRBJ2-5; D gene ambiguous. This CDR3 has 15 amino acids. V was pared by 0 bases and J by 3 bases, with 12 bases between. Germline-derived CDR1 and CDR2 are SGHRS and YFSETQ. Written as DNA, the CDR3 is TGCGCCAGCAGCTTGGATTTGGCGACTGAAGAGACCCAGTACTTC. It is translated as CASSLDLATEETQYF.

This clonotype was detected a few times. J is TRBJ2-3 and V is TRBV11-2; no firm D call. The CDR3 sequence is 16 residues long. Germline CDR1 reads SGHAT; CDR2 reads FQNNGV. V lost 2 bases and J 0 bases, leaving 12 bases between the germline ends. The CDR3 reads CASSLWGYRSTDTQYF. In DNA, the CDR3 is TGTGCCAGCAGCTTATGGGGATATCGGAGCACAGATACGCAGTATTTT.

The rearrangement links TRBV11-1 to TRBJ2-6, with TRBD1 matching over 8 bases. With V trimmed by 2 bases and J by 0 bases, 15 bases remained unmatched. The CDR3 has 21 residues. CDR1 is SGHAT, CDR2 FQDESV, per germline (reference sequence). The CDR3 bases are TGTGCCAGCAGCTTATTCTCCCTCAGGGGGCAGTTTAGCTCTGGGGCCAACGTCCTGACTTTC. Amino acids: CASSLFSLRGQFSSGANVLTF.

This clonotype was detected once. V gene TRBV20-1 combines with J gene TRBJ2-3, with 9 bases that match TRBD2. After removal of 4 bases from V and 3 bases from J, the junction contained 5 bases not matched to a gene. Germline assignment: CDR1 DFQATT and CDR2 SNEGSKA (reference sequence). This CDR3 spans 14 amino acids. The CDR3 sequence is CSATQRGATDTQYF. For the CDR3, the DNA is TGCAGTGCTACTCAGCGGGGGGCGACAGATACGCAGTATTTT.

V usage is TRBV7-8 and J usage is TRBJ2-1; 13 bases match TRBD2. CDR1 is SGHVS, CDR2 FQNEAQ, per germline. Trimming cost V 5 bases and J 6 bases; bases outside gene matches: 4. There are 15 residues in the CDR3. CDR3 sequence reads: CASSRTSGSPNEQFF. The CDR3 region has the DNA TGTGCCAGCAGCAGGACTAGCGGGAGTCCCAATGAGCAGTTCTTC.

This chain links TRBV9 with TRBJ1-1; 9 nucleotides match TRBD1. V gave up 4 bases and J gave up 4 bases; unmatched junction bases: 5. The CDR3 runs to 14 residues. Germline lookup yields CDR1 SGDLS and CDR2 YYNGEE. The CDR3: CASSSGTGTTEAFF. The CDR3, as DNA: TGTGCCAGCAGCTCCGGGACAGGGACCACTGAAGCTTTCTTT.

This chain connects TRBV29-1 to TRBJ2-1, with TRBD1 matching 11 bases. V lost 5 bases, J lost 6 bases, and 6 bases stayed unmatched. The length of the CDR3 is 14 residues. The germline V gene encodes CDR1 SQVTM and CDR2 ANQGSEA. The CDR3 here is CSVFGQGARNEQFF. Here the CDR3 DNA reads TGCAGCGTTTTCGGACAGGGGGCCCGCAATGAGCAGTTCTTC.

The rearrangement uses TRBV30 and TRBJ2-1, with D unresolved. Trimming pared 3 bases from V and 2 bases from J, leaving 14 bases between. Germline lookup yields CDR1 GTSNPN and CDR2 SVGIG (reference sequence). The CDR3 has 15 amino acids. CDR3 residues: CAWSSAVLTYNEQFF. DNA of the CDR3: TGTGCCTGGAGCTCCGCTGTCCTGACCTACAATGAGCAGTTCTTC.

The CDR3 region is CASSPGTPQAKNIQYF. The CDR3 DNA sequence: TGTGCCAGCAGTCCCGGGACACCCCAAGCCAAAAACATTCAGTACTTC. The rearrangement uses TRBV28 and TRBJ2-4, with D tentatively TRBD1 (6 bases). The germline gives CDR1 MDHEN, CDR2 SYDVKM. The CDR3 loop spans 16 amino acids. Trimming took 5 bases from V and 0 from J, leaving 14 bases between them.

V is TRBV20-1 and J is TRBJ2-1; D gene unclear. This CDR3 contains 14 residues. The V gene's germline CDR1 is DFQATT and CDR2 SNEGSKA (reference sequence). V was clipped by 3 bases and J by 4 bases, with 13 bases between them. CDR3: CSASVNTPYNEQFF. The CDR3 nucleotides are TGCAGTGCTAGCGTTAATACCCCGTACAATGAGCAGTTCTTC.

The V call is TRBV20-1, the J call TRBJ2-7, with 13 bases lining up with TRBD2. The V and J ends lost 6 bases and 4 bases, in that order; junction bases with no gene match: 6. The CDR3 is made up of 14 amino acids. The V gene's germline CDR1 is DFQATT and CDR2 SNEGSKA (reference sequence). The CDR3 bases are TGCAGTGCCCTCGGACTAGCGGGGGAATACGAGCAGTACGTC. Protein sequence: CSALGLAGEYEQYV.